The present entry profiles one TCR beta chain with its context. The clone's antigen remains unknown. No much larger clone is present one base from it, and per-base qualities are unavailable. This entry comes from a study of PD-L1 blockade in urothelial cancer (dated by TCRdb to about 2017). General notes on the study: Therapy was started around 2014 for all patients, and atezolizumab 1,200 mg was administered intravenously every 3 weeks. Durable clinical benefit was achieved by nine patients and was not achieved by 20 patients. Pretreatment tumor samples and matched peripheral blood, collected serially before and after atezolizumab treatment, underwent TCR sequencing. An ECOG performance status of 0 or 1 was recorded for the patients, and 0 to 3 prior chemotherapy regimens had been received by the patients. Durable clinical benefit meant progression-free survival longer than 6 months, and TCR features were also tested against progression-free and overall survival. Pretreatment blood TCR-seq was available for about 27 patients, at least one posttreatment blood collection was obtained for some 25 patients, and tumor TCR-seq was available for some 25 patients. In the same patients, pretreatment tumors underwent whole exome sequencing and RNA sequencing in addition to TCR sequencing. An exploratory multi-omic analysis was conducted of the somatic, immune and clinical correlates of response to PD-L1 blockade with atezolizumab in urothelial cancer. About 85% of the 29 patients were identified as males with urothelial cancer of bladder origin, and a prior smoking history was reported by 18 of 29 patients. Blood samples were analyzed at two time points: 3 weeks after treatment start (second dose) and 6 weeks after treatment start. Blood samples yielded a median of around 130,000 T cells and more than 80,000 unique TCRs, with median clonality 0.080. Results the study describes overall, beyond this receptor: Because of the small sample size (n ≈ 28) and the many exploratory analyses performed, the results are intended to be regarded as hypothesis-generating. At 3 weeks after the start of treatment, tumor-associated TCR clones in peripheral blood had expanded more in patients with durable benefit (n ≈ 22, p = 0.022). Improved progression-free and overall survival was found to be associated with pretreatment peripheral blood TCR clonality below the median.

The germline V end is reduced by 2 bases and the J end by 2 bases; junction bases left unmatched: 7. CDR1 and CDR2 are read off the germline V gene as MDHEN and SYDVKM. The CDR3 spans 17 residues, from the cysteine through the phenylalanine. Solely the CDR3 DNA is kept, with 51 bases framed from the first base. The meaning of the sample's time point label: peripheral blood 6 weeks after treatment start. A total of 29 patients with locally advanced or metastatic urothelial carcinoma, treated at Memorial Sloan Kettering on a trial protocol, made up the cohort. Peripheral blood mononuclear cells were collected pretreatment and during treatment, with between 1 and 8 total time points obtained per patient. The Qiagen DNeasy Blood extraction kit was used to purify genomic DNA from total PBMCs and tumor samples. PBMCs were collected pretreatment and during treatment and were isolated and stored as previously described.

Each PCR received spiked-in synthetic TCR analog templates so that absolute template abundance could be estimated from read counts. Using the immunoSEQ assay, TCRbeta CDR3 regions were amplified from genomic DNA with bias-controlled V and J gene primers. Sequencing of rearranged TCRbeta segments was performed at approximately 20X coverage. Processing in the source paper ran as follows. Clustering was used to correct sequencing errors, and CDR3s were annotated against IMGT so that V, D and J genes could be assigned. Downstream analyses used only productive TCRbeta rearrangements, leaving out any out-of-frame or stop-codon sequences. To compute clonality, Shannon entropy was normalized by the log of the number of unique productive sequences and then subtracted from one. Fisher's exact test with Benjamini-Hochberg correction, at a threshold of adjusted p below 0.01, was used to find clones that differed between time points or between blood and tumor. The table comes from immuneACCESS by way of TCRdb, which keeps in-frame sequences with V and J called. Part of the clones is missing from these tables; in studies checked, under half for an unresolved V gene and the rest for unknown reasons. V, J and clone size reflect that table, while D and trimming were determined from the DNA. Counted in this sample were more than 90,000 clones; less than 95% of them appeared once. 3% to 4.5% of the sample rests with the top ten.

This clonotype was sampled from a man between 60 and 75 years old with urothelial cancer. This receptor chain uses TRBV28 and TRBJ2-1, and 9 junction bases match TRBD1. The sample here was PBMCs, taken around atezolizumab (anti-PD-L1) treatment. The CDR3 region reads CASSLGAGTGPYNEQFF. The DNA is as follows: TGTGCCAGCAGTTTAGGGGCCGGGACAGGGCCCTACAATGAGCAGTTCTTC.